Listed below are T cell receptor beta chains from one sample, sequenced in a study of CD8+ T cells in alopecia areata. Repertoires were generated with immunoSEQ multiplex PCR, while TCRdb's copy carries only in-frame clones and drops some. This table holds 100,000 to 150,000 clones, about 50% found once. Sequences were obtained from NKG2D-low CD8+ T cells sorted from blood. The receptors derive from a human donor with alopecia areata. Both conserved end residues are part of each CDR3. D genes are given only for firm matches. For some rows the clone size is stated as once, few or many, or as a class when expanded; others skip it.

j_gene,abundance,d_gene,v_gene,CDR3nt,CDR3aa
TRBJ2-6,few,TRBD1,TRBV7-9,TGTGCCAGCAGCCGTCCCGGGACAGGCTTGTCTGGGGCCAACGTCCTGACTTTC,CASSRPGTGLSGANVLTF
TRBJ2-7,NA,NA,TRBV23-1,TGCGCCAGCAGTCCAACAGGGACCTACGAGCAGTACTTC,CASSPTGTYEQYF
TRBJ1-5,NA,NA,TRBV29-1,TGCAGCGTTGTGGAGGGGGATCAGCCCCAGCATTTT,CSVVEGDQPQHF
TRBJ2-1,NA,NA,TRBV2,TGTGCCAGCAAGGGGGGGTGGGACTGGACCGACAATGAGCAGTTCTTC,CASKGGWDWTDNEQFF
TRBJ2-3,once,NA,TRBV5-1,TGCGCCAGCAGCGTCTCCGGAGGTACAGATACGCAGTATTTT,CASSVSGGTDTQYF
TRBJ1-1,few,NA,TRBV27,TGTGCCAGCAGTTTCGGGCAGGGAGTCACTGAAGCTTTCTTT,CASSFGQGVTEAFF
TRBJ1-5,NA,TRBD1,TRBV6-5,TGTGCCAGCAGCTCTACAGGGGAGCCTCAGCCCCAGCATTTT,CASSSTGEPQPQHF
TRBJ2-1,NA,NA,TRBV28,TGTGCCAGCAGTTTATTGTCGAACAATGAGCAGTTCTTC,CASSLLSNNEQFF
TRBJ2-7,NA,NA,TRBV30,TGTGCCTGGAGTGTAGTTGGCGACGAGCAGTACTTC,CAWSVVGDEQYF
TRBJ2-7,NA,NA,TRBV29-1,TGCAGCGTTGGTGACCGGGGGGAGCAGTACTTC,CSVGDRGEQYF
TRBJ1-4,NA,NA,TRBV5-1,TGCGCCAGCAGACCGGACAGCGATAATGAAAAACTGTTTTTT,CASRPDSDNEKLFF
TRBJ2-1,NA,TRBD2,TRBV30,TGTGCCTGGACTCCGCCGGGAGGGGCTTCCAATGAGCAGTTCTTC,CAWTPPGGASNEQFF
TRBJ2-7,NA,TRBD2,TRBV4-1,TGCGCCAGCAGCCAAGTCGGTACTAGCGGGTCCTACGAGCAGTACTTC,CASSQVGTSGSYEQYF
TRBJ2-7,NA,NA,TRBV5-6,TGTGCCAGCAGCCCGGACGGCACCCTTACCCACGAGCAGTACTTC,CASSPDGTLTHEQYF
TRBJ2-5,NA,NA,TRBV29-1,TGCAGCGTTGAAGCCGGCGCAGAGCTCCCTCGTTTCTTGTACCAAGAGACCCAGTACTTC,CSVEAGAELPRFLYQETQYF
TRBJ2-7,NA,NA,TRBV7-9,TGTGCCAGCCAGAAGCTTGTTTCCCGCGTCAGGTACGAGCAGTACTTC,CASQKLVSRVRYEQYF
TRBJ2-6,NA,NA,TRBV29-1,TGCAGCGTTGAAGAATCCCAGGACTCTGGGGCCAACGTCCTGACTTTC,CSVEESQDSGANVLTF
TRBJ2-1,few,TRBD2,TRBV30,TGTGCCTGGAGTGGGTTAGCGGGAAGGAGGAATGAGCAGTTCTTC,CAWSGLAGRRNEQFF
TRBJ2-3,few,TRBD2,TRBV28,TGTGCCAGCACGGGACTAGCGGGAGGAGATACGCAGTATTTT,CASTGLAGGDTQYF
TRBJ2-3,NA,NA,TRBV9,TGTGCCAGCAAAGAGGGGGGCTCAGATACGCAGTATTTT,CASKEGGSDTQYF
TRBJ1-5,NA,NA,TRBV10-2,TGCGCCAGCACCAGTGCGGGCCAGCCCCAGCATTTT,CASTSAGQPQHF
TRBJ2-1,NA,NA,TRBV29-1,TGCAGCGTTGAAGCCAGGTACAATGAGCAGTTCTTC,CSVEARYNEQFF
TRBJ2-7,NA,TRBD2,TRBV27,TGTGCCAGCAGTTTATCGGGGGAGGGGTTCTACGAGCAGTACTTC,CASSLSGEGFYEQYF
TRBJ1-1,few,NA,TRBV29-1,TGCAGCGACTTAAACACTGAAGCTTTCTTT,CSDLNTEAFF
TRBJ1-2,once,NA,TRBV5-6,TGTGCCAGCAGCTTGGATGAAGGCTACACCTTC,CASSLDEGYTF
TRBJ1-6,NA,NA,TRBV11-2,TGTGCCAGCAGCTTAGATCGACAACCCAGCTCCTATAATTCACCCCTCCACTTT,CASSLDRQPSSYNSPLHF
TRBJ2-7,NA,TRBD1,TRBV29-1,TGCAGCGTCACGGGACAGGGCATCAACGAGCAGTACTTC,CSVTGQGINEQYF
TRBJ2-7,many,TRBD1,TRBV5-4,TGTGCCAGCAGCTCATCTCGGGGACAGGGGAAGGAGCAGTACTTC,CASSSSRGQGKEQYF
TRBJ2-2,few,NA,TRBV11-2,TGTGCCAGCAGCTTAGCGCAGTCCGGGGAGCTGTTTTTT,CASSLAQSGELFF
TRBJ2-7,NA,NA,TRBV5-4,TGTGCCAGCAGCTTCACTGGCGAGCAGTACTTC,CASSFTGEQYF
TRBJ2-3,few,NA,TRBV5-6,TGTGCCAGCAGCTCGTCCCTTATGCCGGATACGCAGTATTTT,CASSSSLMPDTQYF
TRBJ2-3,NA,NA,TRBV28,TGTGCCAGCAGTTTCTCCCCTAGACCCCGGGATACGCAGTATTTT,CASSFSPRPRDTQYF
TRBJ2-7,NA,NA,TRBV2,TGTGCCAGCAGTAGTTCAGAGCAGTACTTC,CASSSSEQYF
TRBJ2-1,few,NA,TRBV29-1,TGCAGCGTTGAAGGAGGGGACTTCCTCTACTACAATGAGCAGTTCTTC,CSVEGGDFLYYNEQFF
TRBJ2-2,NA,NA,TRBV13,TGTGCCAGCAGCTTTCCAGGCGGGGAGCTGTTTTTT,CASSFPGGELFF
TRBJ2-7,NA,TRBD2,TRBV29-1,TGCAGCGTGCGCCCATCGGCGGGAGGGCCGAGGGAGCAGTACTTC,CSVRPSAGGPREQYF